This T cell receptor (beta chain) was sequenced during a study of CD8 T cells in Susac syndrome. Sequencing of TCR beta was carried out in blood CD8+ and CD4+ T cells. Negative isolation yielded CD8+ and CD4+ T cells; FACS enriched TEMRA cells. CDR3 length equals 14 residues. V shed 7 bases and J 5 bases; nucleotides not matched to a gene: 5. Germline V gene lookup returns CDR1 ENHRY and CDR2 SYGVKD. RNA amounts of roughly 0.45 to 1 ug underwent reverse transcription with random hexamers. TCR beta CDR3 was amplified by immunoSEQ multiplex PCR. This amplification extended across 54 Vbeta and 13 Jbeta segments. One entry per CDR3 protein, called by TCRdb with MiXCR from the immunoSEQ multiplex PCR reads. Here the sample spans 400,000 to 550,000 distinct CDR3 sequences, about 85% being singletons.

V and J are TRBV10-3 and TRBJ2-7; 13 bases agree with TRBD2. This TCR came from a human donor with multiple sclerosis. The specimen sequenced was CD8+ T cells from PBMCs. For the CDR3, the DNA is TGTGCCATCACTGGACTAGCGGGAGTGCACGAGCAGTACTTC. This gives the protein CAITGLAGVHEQYF.